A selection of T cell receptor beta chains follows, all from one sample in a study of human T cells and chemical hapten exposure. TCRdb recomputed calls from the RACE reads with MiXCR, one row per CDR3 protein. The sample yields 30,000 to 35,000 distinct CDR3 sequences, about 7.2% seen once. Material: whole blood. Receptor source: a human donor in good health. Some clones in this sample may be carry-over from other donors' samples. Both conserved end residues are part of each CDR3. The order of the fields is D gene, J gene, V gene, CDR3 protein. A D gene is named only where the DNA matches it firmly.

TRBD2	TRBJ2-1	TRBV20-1	CSAEVGTRGNEQFF
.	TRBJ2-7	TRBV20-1	CSARVVPRKPGEETYEQYF
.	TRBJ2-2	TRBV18	CASSATGSAGELFF
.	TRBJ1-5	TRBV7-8	CASSLAAGNQPQHF
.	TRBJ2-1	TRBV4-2	CASSQVRGGTSYNEQFF
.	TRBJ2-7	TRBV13	CASSVTSSYEQYF
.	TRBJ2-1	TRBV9	CASSVDPSHEQFF
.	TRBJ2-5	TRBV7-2	CASSHSGDPGPQYF
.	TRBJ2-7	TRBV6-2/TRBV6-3	CASSFLDSPYEQYF
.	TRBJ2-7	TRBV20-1	CSARDGGYEQYF
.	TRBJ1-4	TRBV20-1	CSAGMTGRNEKLFF
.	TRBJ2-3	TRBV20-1	CSAPHGGGGDTQYF
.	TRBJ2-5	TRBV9	CASSVVSSGTQYF
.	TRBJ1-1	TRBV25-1	CASAPPMNTEAFF
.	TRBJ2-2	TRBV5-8	CASIRPTGELFF
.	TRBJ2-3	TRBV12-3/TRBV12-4	CASLSGLQNTQYF
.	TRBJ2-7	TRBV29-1	CSVATSSYEQYF
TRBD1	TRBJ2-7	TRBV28	CASSLVGDRGNEQYF
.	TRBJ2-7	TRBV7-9	CASSYNRDQPGEQYF
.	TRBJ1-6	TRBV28	CASSFGGSPYNSPLHF
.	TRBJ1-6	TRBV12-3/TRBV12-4	CASSFWATYNSPLHF
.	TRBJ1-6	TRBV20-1	CSARDAGVNSPLHF
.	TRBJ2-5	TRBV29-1	CSVVSGGDQETQYF
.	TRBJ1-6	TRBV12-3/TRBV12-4	CASSFSGGGSPLHF
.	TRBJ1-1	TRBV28	CASRKTGNTEAFF
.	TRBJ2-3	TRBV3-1	CASSQDIIAADKSSTDTQYF
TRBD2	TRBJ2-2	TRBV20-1	CAGLAVTGELFF
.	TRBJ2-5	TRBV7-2	CASSLVPQEETQYF
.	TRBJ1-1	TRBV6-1	CASSEDLQSRNTEAFF
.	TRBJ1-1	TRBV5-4	CASSLWGSGTLNTEAFF
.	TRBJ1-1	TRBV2	CASSEMGQLNTEAFF
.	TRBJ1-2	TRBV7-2	CASSLLTANYGYTF
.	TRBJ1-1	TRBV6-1	CASRDRLNTEAFF
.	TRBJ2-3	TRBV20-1	CSATSGLFTDTQYF
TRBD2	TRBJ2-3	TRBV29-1	CSSGGLAGEVGTDTQYF
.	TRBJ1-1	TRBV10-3	CAISGGGTEAFF
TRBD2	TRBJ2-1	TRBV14	CASSYTSGINEQFF
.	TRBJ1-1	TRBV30	CAWSWVVNTEAFF
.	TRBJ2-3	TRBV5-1	CASTQHHRGTDTQYF
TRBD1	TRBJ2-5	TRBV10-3	CASAGLGQGTGETQYF
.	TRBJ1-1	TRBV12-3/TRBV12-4	CASSLGINTEAFF
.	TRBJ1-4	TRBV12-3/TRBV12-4	CASSLSAGRNEKLFF
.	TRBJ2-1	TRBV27	CASSLCSRVNNEQFF
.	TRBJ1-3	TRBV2	CASRALEGAGNTIYF
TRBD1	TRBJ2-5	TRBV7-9	CASSFRTGAETQYF
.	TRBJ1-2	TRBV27	CASRMTANYGYTF
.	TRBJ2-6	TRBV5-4	CASSPGTTRSSGANVLTF
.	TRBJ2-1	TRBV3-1	CASSQGAGPGNEQFF
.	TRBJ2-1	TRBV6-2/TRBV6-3	CASSSIALRDEQFF
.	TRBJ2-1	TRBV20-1	CSGLDYNEQFF
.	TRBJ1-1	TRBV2	CASTYSRQNTEAFF
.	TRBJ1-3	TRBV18	CASSPLGQLMSSGNTIYF
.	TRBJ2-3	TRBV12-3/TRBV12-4	CASSFGQGTTSTDTQYF
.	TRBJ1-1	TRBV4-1	CASSQGWQATNTEAFF
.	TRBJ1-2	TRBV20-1	CSARETNRGYTF
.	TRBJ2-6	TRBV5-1	CATADQGVSSGANVLTF
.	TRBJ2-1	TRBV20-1	CSAYRALGVGLSSYNEQFF
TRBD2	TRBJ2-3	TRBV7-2	CASSRSSGGADTQYF
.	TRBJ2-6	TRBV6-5	CASSSRLRGANVLTF